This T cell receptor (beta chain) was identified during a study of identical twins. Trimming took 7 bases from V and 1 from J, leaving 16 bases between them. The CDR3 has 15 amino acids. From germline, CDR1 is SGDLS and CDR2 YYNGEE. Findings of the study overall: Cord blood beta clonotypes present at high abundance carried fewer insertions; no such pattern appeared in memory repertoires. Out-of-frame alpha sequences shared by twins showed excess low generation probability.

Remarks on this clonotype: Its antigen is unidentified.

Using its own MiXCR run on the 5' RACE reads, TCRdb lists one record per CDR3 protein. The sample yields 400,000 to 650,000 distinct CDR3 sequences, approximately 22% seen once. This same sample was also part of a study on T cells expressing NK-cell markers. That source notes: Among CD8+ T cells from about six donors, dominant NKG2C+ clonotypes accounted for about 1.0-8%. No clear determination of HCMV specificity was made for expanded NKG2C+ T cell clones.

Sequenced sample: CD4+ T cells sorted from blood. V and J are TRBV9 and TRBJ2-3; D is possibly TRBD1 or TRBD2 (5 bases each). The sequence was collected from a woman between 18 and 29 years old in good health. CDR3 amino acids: CASAPGDGGTDTQYF. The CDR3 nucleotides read TGTGCCAGCGCGCCTGGGGACGGAGGCACAGATACGCAGTATTTT.